The 20 T cell receptor beta chains below come from one sample, sequenced in a study of early T cells in non-severe SARS-CoV-2 infection. TCRdb itself ran the 5' RACE reads through MiXCR, one entry per CDR3 protein. The repertoire holds under 85,000 distinct CDR3 sequences, with 9.5% to 13% as singletons. Sample: whole blood. The receptors were sampled from an adult who was a healthcare worker with PCR-confirmed SARS-CoV-2 infection or an uninfected control (not recorded which).

This clonotype was seen more than once but under ten times. The chain couples TRBV29-1 to TRBJ1-2; possibly TRBD1 for D (6 bases). Trimming took off 6 bases at V and 3 bases at J, with 14 bases between the two ends. There are 13 residues in the CDR3. Germline lookup yields CDR1 SQVTM and CDR2 ANQGSEA. The CDR3 is CSVSLGQDYGYTF. The CDR3 DNA sequence: TGCAGCGTCTCGTTGGGACAAGACTATGGCTACACCTTC.

This clonotype was observed a few times. The CDR3 sequence is CASSQAASTDTQYF. Here the CDR3 DNA reads TGTGCCAGCAGCCAAGCGGCTAGCACAGATACGCAGTATTTT. V and J are TRBV3-1 and TRBJ2-3, with D unclear. The CDR3 runs to 14 residues. Germline V gene sequence: CDR1 LGHDT, CDR2 YNNKEL (reference sequence). Trimming shortened V by 1 base and J by 0 bases, and 5 bases separated the two germline ends.

The table lists this clonotype with a few counts. This rearrangement joins TRBV29-1 to TRBJ2-3, with D hard to call. Germline CDR1 and CDR2: SQVTM and ANQGSEA. V dropped 7 bases and J dropped 5 bases, with 16 bases sitting between them. This CDR3 comprises 13 residues. This chain's CDR3 is CSAPLLAGDTQYF. CDR3 bases: TGCAGCGCCCCACTCTTAGCAGGAGATACGCAGTATTTT.

This clonotype appeared many times. The gene calls are TRBV11-2 and TRBJ2-6, with D unresolved. The CDR3 sequence is 17 residues long. V was shortened by 4 bases and J by 4 bases, with 17 bases between the two germline ends. The germline V gene has CDR1 SGHAT and CDR2 FQNNGV. In nucleotides, the CDR3 is TGTGCCAGCAGCTCCTTAGGGTTAAATTCCGGGGCCAACGTCCTGACTTTC. It specifies CASSSLGLNSGANVLTF. Complete variable domain (other parts from reference TRBV11-2 and TRBJ2-6): EAGVAQSPRYKIIEKRQSVAFWCNPISGHATLYWYQQILGQGPKLLIQFQNNGVVDDSQLPKDRFSAERLKGVDSTLKIQPAKLEDSAVYLCASSSLGLNSGANVLTFGAGSRLTVL.

This chain uses TRBV13 with TRBJ2-1, with 10 bases lining up with TRBD2. Unmatched junction bases numbered 16, after V lost 5 bases and J lost 6 bases. CDR1 PRHDT and CDR2 FYEKMQ come from the germline V gene (reference sequence). The CDR3 runs 18 residues. The CDR3 here is CASSRITILAGARNEQFF. CDR3 DNA: TGTGCCAGCAGCCGCATAACCATTCTAGCGGGAGCCCGCAATGAGCAGTTCTTC.

This clonotype was seen a few times. V is TRBV11-3 and J is TRBJ2-3; D call uncertain. V lost 5 bases and J 2 bases, leaving 8 bases between the germline ends. Germline CDR1 SGHNT, CDR2 YENEEA. This CDR3 comprises 13 residues. The DNA of the CDR3 is TGTGCCAGCAGCCCGAGATACACAGATACGCAGTATTTT. Translated: CASSPRYTDTQYF. Full variable domain (remainder filled in from reference TRBV11-3 and TRBJ2-3): EAGVVQSPRYKIIEKKQPVAFWCNPISGHNTLYWYLQNLGQGPELLIRYENEEAVDDSQLPKDRFSAERLKGVDSTLKIQPAELGDSAVYLCASSPRYTDTQYFGPGTRLTVL.

This clonotype was picked up many times. The gene calls are TRBV11-3 and TRBJ2-7; 8 bases match TRBD1. V lost 6 bases, J lost 3 bases, and 10 bases stayed unmatched. The CDR3 is made up of 15 amino acids. The germline V gene has CDR1 SGHNT and CDR2 YENEEA. CDR3 DNA: TGTGCCAGCAGATCCGCAGGGGGCGCCCACTACGAGCAGTACTTC. Its protein is CASRSAGGAHYEQYF.

This clonotype showed up many times. This sequence joins TRBV11-3 and TRBJ2-1, with a tentative D call TRBD2 (6 bases). With 3 bases removed from V and 6 bases from J, the gap between germline ends came to 9 bases. Looked up from germline, CDR1 is SGHNT and CDR2 is YENEEA. The CDR3 contains 13 residues. The CDR3 protein is CASSLRDFNEQFF. DNA for the CDR3: TGTGCCAGCAGCTTGAGGGACTTCAATGAGCAGTTCTTC.

The table lists this clonotype with a few counts. This sequence joins TRBV29-1 and TRBJ1-2, with D perhaps matching TRBD1 (6 bases). CDR1 is SQVTM, CDR2 ANQGSEA, per germline. The CDR3 runs to 15 residues. Trimming shortened V by 4 bases and J by 2 bases, and 17 bases separated the two germline ends. CDR3 protein: CSVARAPGQNYGYTF. CDR3 sequence (DNA): TGCAGCGTTGCTAGGGCCCCGGGACAAAACTATGGCTACACCTTC.

This rearrangement joins TRBV28 to TRBJ2-1; D gene ambiguous. V lost 5 bases and J 3 bases, leaving 14 bases between the germline ends. Looked up from germline, CDR1 is MDHEN and CDR2 is SYDVKM. The CDR3 spans 15 residues. The CDR3 reads CASSRPRLLYNEQFF. In DNA, the CDR3 is TGTGCCAGCAGTAGACCACGACTTCTCTACAATGAGCAGTTCTTC. Filled out from reference TRBV28 and TRBJ2-1, the complete variable domain reads DVKVTQSSRYLVKRTGEKVFLECVQDMDHENMFWYRQDPGLGLRLIYFSYDVKMKEKGDIPEGYSVSREKKERFSLILESASTNQTSMYLCASSRPRLLYNEQFFGPGTRLTVL.

The chain couples TRBV5-4 to TRBJ1-1; D gene uncertain. V lost 4 bases, J lost 0 bases, and 13 bases lay in between. The CDR3 totals 15 residues. Germline V gene sequence: CDR1 SGHNT, CDR2 YYREEE (reference sequence). This CDR3 is CASSPGGPMNTEAFF. The CDR3 bases are TGTGCCAGCAGCCCAGGTGGCCCCATGAACACTGAAGCTTTCTTT.

This clonotype was observed many times. The chain has TRBV5-1 and TRBJ2-1; 9 bases line up with TRBD2. V was pared by 2 bases and J by 5 bases, with 5 bases of the junction left unmatched. Germline CDR1 SGHRS, CDR2 YFSETQ. This CDR3 has 15 residues. The CDR3 DNA sequence: TGCGCCAGCAGCTTTAGCGGGAGCAGGGACAATGAGCAGTTCTTC. This sequence encodes CASSFSGSRDNEQFF.

There are a few counts of this clonotype. This sequence joins TRBV11-2 and TRBJ1-1; perhaps TRBD1 as D (6 bases). The CDR3 covers 15 residues. V gave up 5 bases and J gave up 0 bases, with 13 bases separating them. The germline V gene has CDR1 SGHAT and CDR2 FQNNGV. CDR3 in DNA: TGTGCCAGCAGCCCCGGGGGACACTTGAACACTGAAGCTTTCTTT. Residues: CASSPGGHLNTEAFF.

This clonotype appeared many times. The chain combines TRBV7-9 with TRBJ2-1, with TRBD2 identical over 12 bases. Germline CDR1 and CDR2: SEHNR and FQNEAQ (reference sequence). The CDR3 loop spans 14 amino acids. V shed 4 bases and J 10 bases; nucleotides not matched to a gene: 5. In nucleotides, the CDR3 is TGTGCCAGCAGCTGGACCGGGACTAGCGGGGAGCAGTTCTTC. Its protein is CASSWTGTSGEQFF. The variable domain in full, with the rest retrieved from reference TRBV7-9 and TRBJ2-1, is DTGVSQNPRHKITKRGQNVTFRCDPISEHNRLYWYRQTLGQGPEFLTYFQNEAQLEKSRLLSDRFSAERPKGSFSTLEIQRTEQGDSAMYLCASSWTGTSGEQFFGPGTRLTVL.

This clonotype was picked up many times. The chain uses TRBV3-1 and TRBJ1-5; TRBD1 matches 7 bases. Germline V lookup: CDR1 LGHDT, CDR2 YNNKEL (reference sequence). The CDR3 covers 14 residues. V was clipped by 4 bases and J by 3 bases; unmatched bases: 3. The CDR3 loop is CASSPGTVNQPQHF. The CDR3 coding sequence is TGTGCCAGCAGCCCCGGGACAGTCAATCAGCCCCAGCATTTT.

This clonotype has at least ten counts. The chain uses TRBV7-2 and TRBJ2-6; 11 bases are shared with TRBD1. V was clipped by 5 bases and J by 2 bases; unmatched bases: 5. Germline V gene lookup returns CDR1 SGHTA and CDR2 FQGNSA. This CDR3 is built from 17 residues. CDR3 DNA: TGTGCCAGCAGCCCCGGGGACAGGGGGGCTGGGGCCAACGTCCTGACTTTC. Translated: CASSPGDRGAGANVLTF.

This chain links TRBV9 with TRBJ2-7, with no clear D. The V gene's germline CDR1 is SGDLS and CDR2 YYNGEE. The CDR3 spans 13 residues. V gave up 0 bases and J gave up 0 bases, with 4 bases separating them. The CDR3 loop reads CASSVGSSYEQYF. The CDR3 bases are TGTGCCAGCAGCGTAGGGAGCTCCTACGAGCAGTACTTC.

A few counts support this clonotype. The V and J genes are TRBV29-1 and TRBJ2-1, with D possibly TRBD2 on 5 matching bases. This CDR3 spans 12 amino acids. V was pared by 2 bases and J by 10 bases, with 12 bases between. CDR1 is SQVTM and CDR2 is ANQGSEA in the germline V gene. The DNA for the CDR3 is TGCAGCGTTGAATACGGGGTCAGGGAGCAGTTCTTC. Residues: CSVEYGVREQFF.

This clonotype was seen many times. As DNA, the CDR3 is TGCAGCGTTGAAGCGTTTGAGGCGGTAACCTACAATGAGCAGTTCTTC. It translates to CSVEAFEAVTYNEQFF. The rearrangement uses TRBV29-1 and TRBJ2-1; no clear D gene. The length of the CDR3 is 16 residues. Germline loops: CDR1 SQVTM, CDR2 ANQGSEA. The V and J ends lost 1 base and 2 bases respectively, with 15 bases between them.

The genes are TRBV5-5 and TRBJ1-2; maybe TRBD1 (6 bases). The germline V gene encodes CDR1 SGHKS and CDR2 YYEKEE (reference sequence). Trimming removed 5 bases at V and 4 bases at J, with 12 bases between. The length of the CDR3 is 13 residues. The CDR3 DNA is TGTGCCAGCAGTTCGGACAGCCTCTATGGCTACACCTTC. Translation: CASSSDSLYGYTF.